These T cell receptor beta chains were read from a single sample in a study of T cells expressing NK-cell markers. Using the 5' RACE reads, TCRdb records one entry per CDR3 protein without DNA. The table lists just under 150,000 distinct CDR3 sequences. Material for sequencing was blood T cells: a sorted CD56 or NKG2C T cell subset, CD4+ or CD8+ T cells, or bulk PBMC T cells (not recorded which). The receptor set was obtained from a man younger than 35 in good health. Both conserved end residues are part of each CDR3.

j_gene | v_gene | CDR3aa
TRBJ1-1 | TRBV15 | CATSARGANTEAFF
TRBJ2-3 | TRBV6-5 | CASSTPGGGRYGDTQYF
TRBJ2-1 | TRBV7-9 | CASKEMELYNEQFF
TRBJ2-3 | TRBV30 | CAWSGDSTDTQYF
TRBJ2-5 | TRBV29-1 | CSVRLAGGTYQETQYF
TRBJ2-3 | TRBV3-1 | CASSQGVASQADTQYF
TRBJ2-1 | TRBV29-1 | CSVLEGAWDNEQFF
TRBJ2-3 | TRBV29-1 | CSVETGSTQYF
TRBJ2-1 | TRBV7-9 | CASSLGPNTYNEQFF
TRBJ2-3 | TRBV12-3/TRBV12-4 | CASRLAVWGTTDTQYF
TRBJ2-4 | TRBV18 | CASSPPDNENIQYF
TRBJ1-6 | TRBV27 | CASSLTVAVNSPLHF
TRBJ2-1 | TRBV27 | CASSLSIENNEQFF
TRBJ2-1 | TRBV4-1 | CASSQVPMERSFYNEQFF
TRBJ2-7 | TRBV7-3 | CASSLGPGQDYEQYF
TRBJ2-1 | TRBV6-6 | CASSSTSNEQFF
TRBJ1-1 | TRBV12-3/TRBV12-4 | CASSLGQGSTEAFF
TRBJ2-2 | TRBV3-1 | CASSQGGPTRELFF
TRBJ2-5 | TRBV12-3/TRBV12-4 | CASSSTRDYQETQYF
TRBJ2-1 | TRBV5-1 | CASSPSLYYNEQFF
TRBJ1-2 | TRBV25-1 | CASRLFYGYTF
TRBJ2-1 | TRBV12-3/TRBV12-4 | CATEPGDSYNEQFF
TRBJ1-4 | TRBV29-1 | CSVEEAQVPEKLFF
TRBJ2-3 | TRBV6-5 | CASSYRRTSLPTDTQYF